This entry is about one TCR beta chain. This sample was taken from a study of blood T cell repertoires in COVID-19. Clones were read by immunoSEQ multiplex PCR, and TCRdb kept only the in-frame ones, dropping some. The sample carries more than 12,000 clones, roughly 80% recorded once. What was sequenced was peripheral blood. This receptor was identified in a human donor in a cohort sampled during active COVID-19.

CDR3 DNA: TGTGCCAGCAGCCAAGATGACAGGGAAGAGACCCAGTACTTC. Protein sequence: CASSQDDREETQYF. The rearrangement links TRBV3-1 (or the pseudogene TRBV3-2) to TRBJ2-5, with 7 bases that match TRBD1. Trimming took 0 bases from V and 3 from J; bases not matched to a gene: 1. The CDR3 runs 14 residues. The germline V gene encodes CDR1 LGHDT and CDR2 YNNKEL (reference sequence).